Shown below are 22 T cell receptor beta chains from a single sample sequenced in a study of tumor-infiltrating lymphocytes in primary liver carcinoma (dated by TCRdb to the late 2010s). The listed sequencing device is Illumina HiSeq 2500. Starting from around 500 ng total RNA, TCRbeta-specific cDNA was produced by reverse transcription with a constant-region primer and ProtoScript II reverse transcriptase. The TCRbeta libraries were prepared through three rounds of nested multiplex PCR following a slightly modified ARM-PCR procedure. Multiplex TRBV1-TRBV30 forward primers and a Cbeta reverse primer were used in the first two PCR rounds, each of which was run for roughly 10 cycles. TCRdb passed the public sequencing reads through fastp at Q25 and MiXCR, retaining productive beta sequences. Merged by CDR3 protein, the rows form single entries marked with the most common genes and DNA. The sample records more than 100,000 distinct CDR3 sequences, around 65% of which are singletons. The ten most abundant clones make up over 8% of the sample.

Without any cell sorting, total RNA and DNA were extracted together from about 20-30 mg of bulk tissue using the AllPrep DNA/RNA mini kit. The sequenced material came from tumor-adjacent normal liver tissue. The receptors stem from a woman aged 55-69 years with primary liver carcinoma and hepatitis B virus infection.

Details on this clonotype: A single base separates this from a much larger clone, so it may be a read error. V and J are TRBV6-4 and TRBJ2-6, with a possible D match to TRBD1 (6 bases). The CDR3 covers 15 residues. Germline loops: CDR1 MRHNA, CDR2 SNTAGT. The CDR3 bases are TGTACCAGCAGTGACAGGACCTCGGGGGCCAACGTCCTGACTTTC. The encoded protein is CTSSDRTSGANVLTF.

Of note for this clonotype: This clone may be a read error of a much larger clone one base away. The chain has TRBV28 and TRBJ2-3, with D possibly being TRBD2 (6 bases). CDR3 size: 15 residues. CDR1 and CDR2 from the germline V gene are MDHEN and SYDVKM. CDR3 DNA sequence: TGTGCCCGCAGTTTTGGGGGGTTCAGCACAGATACGCAGTATTTT. Translation gives CARSFGGFSTDTQYF.

This clonotype was picked up many times. V usage is TRBV30 and J usage is TRBJ2-1, with D maybe TRBD1 (6 bases). The V gene lost 1 base and the J gene lost 8 bases, with 9 bases spanning the gap. This CDR3 is 12 amino acids long. Per germline, CDR1 GTSNPN and CDR2 SVGIG (reference sequence). The CDR3 region is CAWSGGGHEQFF. DNA for the CDR3: TGTGCCTGGAGTGGTGGGGGCCATGAGCAGTTCTTC.

The chain joins TRBV29-1 to TRBJ2-7; D perhaps matches TRBD2 (5 bases). V was pared by 5 bases and J by 4 bases, with 15 bases between. Looked up from germline, CDR1 is SQVTM and CDR2 is ANQGSEA. The CDR3 is made up of 13 amino acids. CDR3: CSVQEVIPYEQYF. The CDR3 region has the DNA TGCAGCGTTCAGGAGGTTATTCCGTACGAGCAGTACTTC.

This clonotype was observed at least ten times. The chain couples TRBV28 to TRBJ1-2; D not resolved. The CDR3 length is 14 residues. The germline gives CDR1 MDHEN, CDR2 SYDVKM. Between the trimmed V and J ends, which lost 3 bases and 4 bases, there was a span of 12 bases. The CDR3 sequence: CASSFPSTSYGYTF. As DNA, the CDR3 is TGTGCCAGCAGTTTCCCCTCGACAAGCTATGGCTACACCTTC.

As for this clonotype: Given a much more abundant clone one base away, this may be a read error. The CDR3 ends on some other residue instead of the conserved phenylalanine or tryptophan, so this is likely a read error. CDR3 sequence (DNA): TGTGCCAGCCGTCCTAAAGTCACTGAAGCTTTCCTT. It codes for CASRPKVTEAFL. The gene calls are TRBV28 and TRBJ1-1, with D hard to call. The V gene's germline CDR1 is MDHEN and CDR2 SYDVKM. CDR3 length equals 12 residues. Trimming removed 8 bases from V and 4 bases from J, with 11 bases in between.

A remark on this clonotype: Since a much larger clone is just one base distant, this may be a read error. The chain recombines TRBV30 with TRBJ2-5; TRBD2 aligns across 8 bases. With V trimmed by 3 bases and J by 4 bases, 10 bases remained unmatched. Germline V gene sequence: CDR1 GTSNPN, CDR2 SVGIG (reference sequence). The length of the CDR3 is 15 residues. The DNA of the CDR3 is TGTGCCTGGAGGTACATATTCCGGGGGGGAGAGACCCAGTACTTC. Amino acid sequence: CAWRYIFRGGETQYF.

Comments on this clonotype: Possible read error: a much larger clone is one base away. The J gene is TRBJ1-5, the V gene TRBV28, with TRBD1 identical over 10 bases. Germline V gives CDR1 MDHEN, CDR2 SYDVKM. The V segment lost 7 bases and the J segment 8 bases; nucleotides outside the gene matches: 8. The CDR3 length is 14 residues. CDR3 amino acids: CASMLTGGGEPQHF. In DNA form, the CDR3 reads TGTGCCAGCATGCTGACAGGGGGCGGTGAGCCCCAGCATTTT.

A word on this clonotype: The germline gene is not matched at one end of the junction; a read error may be the cause. The CDR3 protein is CTSSDVVGGSTDTHYF. In DNA, the CDR3 is TGTACCAGCAGTGACGTAGTGGGAGGGTCCACAGATACGCATTATTTT. The chain employs TRBV6-4 and TRBJ2-3; 7 nucleotides line up with TRBD2. The CDR3 length is 16 residues. Germline CDR1 and CDR2: MRHNA and SNTAGT.

Notes on this clonotype: The missing conserved phenylalanine or tryptophan at the end of this CDR3 makes a read error likely. V and J are TRBV29-1 and TRBJ2-5, with 8 positions matching TRBD2. Per the germline V gene, CDR1 is SQVTM and CDR2 is ANQGSEA. This CDR3 is 14 amino acids long. V gave up 6 bases and J gave up 1 base; unmatched junction bases: 7. In DNA, the CDR3 is TGCAGCGTCGTCAAGCGGGAGTCCCAAGAGACCCAGTACTTG. This codes for CSVVKRESQETQYL.

Comment on this clonotype: At one end, the junction sequence differs from germline, possibly due to a read error. The genes are TRBV29-1 and TRBJ2-6; D may match TRBD1 or TRBD2 (5 bases each). This CDR3 contains 19 residues. Germline values: CDR1 SQVTM, CDR2 ANQGSEA. The CDR3, as DNA: TGCAGCGTTGAAGCCCCCCCCGGGATAGGGGATACTGGGGCCAACGTCCTGACCTTC. Translated: CSVEAPPGIGDTGANVLTF.

This clonotype was detected ten times or more. The chain carries TRBV5-1 and TRBJ2-2; 8 nucleotides line up with TRBD1. The CDR3 is made up of 16 amino acids. Trimming at V came to 4 bases and at J to 1 base, leaving 6 bases not matched to a gene. CDR1 and CDR2 (germline): SGHRS, YFSETQ. Here the CDR3 DNA reads TGCGCCAGCAGCAGAACCGGGACAGGGAACACCGGGGAGCTGTTTTTT. It is translated as CASSRTGTGNTGELFF.

With respect to this clonotype: At one of its ends the junction is not consistent with the germline gene, which may arise from a read error. The V call is TRBV5-1, the J call TRBJ2-2, with D perhaps given as TRBD1 or TRBD2 (5 bases each). Per the germline V gene, CDR1 is SGHRS and CDR2 is YFSETQ. CDR3 length: 19 residues. CDR3 loop: CASSLNTQRQIANTGELLF. The DNA of the CDR3 is TGCGCCAGCAGCTTGAACACACAACGACAGATCGCGAACACCGGGGAGCTGCTTTTT. Filled out from reference TRBV5-1 and TRBJ2-2, the complete variable domain reads KAGVTQTPRYLIKTRGQQVTLSCSPISGHRSVSWYQQTPGQGLQFLFEYFSETQRNKGNFPGRFSGRQFSNSRSEMNVSTLELGDSALYLCASSLNTQRQIANTGELLFGEGSRLTVL.

About this clonotype: Because it lacks the conserved phenylalanine or tryptophan at the end, this CDR3 is likely a read error. The chain recombines TRBV11-2 with TRBJ2-1, with D unclear. V gave up 3 bases and J gave up 0 bases, with 15 bases separating them. The CDR3 runs 17 residues. The germline gives CDR1 SGHAT, CDR2 FQNNGV. The DNA for the CDR3 is TGTGCCAGCAGCTTTACTCCACTGTGGAGCTCCTACAATGAGCAGTTCCTC. It is translated as CASSFTPLWSSYNEQFL.

Comments on this clonotype: The junction departs from germline at one end; a sequencing error may be responsible. This chain joins TRBV6-5 and TRBJ1-1; no firm D call. The CDR3 covers 13 residues. Germline V gene sequence: CDR1 MNHEY, CDR2 SVGAGI. The CDR3 here is CASRYRGPTEAFF. The CDR3 DNA is TGTGCTAGCAGATACCGAGGGCCCACTGAAGCTTTCTTT.

The chain couples TRBV9 to TRBJ2-1; 11 nucleotides agree with TRBD2. This CDR3 region has 15 residues. CDR1 and CDR2 from the germline V gene are SGDLS and YYNGEE. With 4 bases clipped from V and 4 bases from J, the junction kept 4 bases outside the gene matches. The CDR3 nucleotides are TGTGCCAGCAGCTTGGGACTAGCGGAATACAATGAGCAGTTCTTC. Protein: CASSLGLAEYNEQFF.

A remark on this clonotype: A much larger clone lies a single base off, so this may be a read error. CDR3 amino acids: CDSSLVRVGGAFF. The CDR3 region has the DNA TGTGACAGCAGCTTAGTTAGGGTTGGTGGGGCTTTCTTT. The chain recombines TRBV7-9 with TRBJ1-1; D gene unclear. The V gene's germline CDR1 is SEHNR and CDR2 FQNEAQ (reference sequence). The CDR3 runs 13 residues. Full variable domain (outside the CDR3, taken from reference TRBV7-9 and TRBJ1-1): DTGVSQNPRHKITKRGQNVTFRCDPISEHNRLYWYRQTLGQGPEFLTYFQNEAQLEKSRLLSDRFSAERPKGSFSTLEIQRTEQGDSAMYLCDSSLVRVGGAFFGQGTRLTVV.

Of note for this clonotype: One end of the junction does not line up with germline, which may come from a read error. The chain joins TRBV14 to TRBJ1-6; 7 nucleotides align to TRBD1. This CDR3 contains 14 residues. CDR1 and CDR2 (germline): SGHDN, FVKESK. In DNA, the CDR3 is TGTGTCAGCAGTGGAGGACAGGAGAATTCACCCCTCCACTTT. Its translation is CVSSGGQENSPLHF. Combining the CDR3 with reference TRBV14 and TRBJ1-6 gives the whole variable domain EAGVTQFPSHSVIEKGQTVTLRCDPISGHDNLYWYRRVMGKEIKFLLHFVKESKQDESGMPNNRFLAERTGGTYSTLKVQPAELEDSGVYFCVSSGGQENSPLHFGNGTRLTVT.

For this clonotype: At one end the junction does not follow the germline gene, possibly because of a read error. In DNA, the CDR3 is TGTGTCAGCAGACCGAGCCTTGTTACCGGGGAGCTGTTTTTT. Its translation: CVSRPSLVTGELFF. The chain combines TRBV11-1 with TRBJ2-2; no definite D call. Germline V gives CDR1 SGHAT, CDR2 FQDESV (reference sequence). There are 14 residues in the CDR3.

This chain connects TRBV7-2 to TRBJ2-7; D is ambiguous. The germline V gene has CDR1 SGHTA and CDR2 FQGNSA. V shed 1 base and J shed 2 bases, with 12 bases lying between them. The CDR3 totals 15 residues. The CDR3 DNA sequence: TGTGCCAGCAGCTTAGGGGCTAACGAGGCCTACGAGCAGTACTTC. Amino acids: CASSLGANEAYEQYF.

On this clonotype: One base away lies a much larger clone, so this may be a sequencing read error. As the CDR3 is not closed by the conserved phenylalanine or tryptophan, this likely results from a read error. The CDR3 DNA is TGCGCCAGCAGCTTGGTAGCGGGCTCCTACAATGAGCAGTTCCTC. This sequence encodes CASSLVAGSYNEQFL. The rearrangement joins TRBV5-1 to TRBJ2-1; TRBD2 aligns across 7 bases. This CDR3 has 15 residues. V gave up 0 bases and J gave up 0 bases; unmatched junction bases: 0. The germline V gene encodes CDR1 SGHRS and CDR2 YFSETQ.

On this clonotype: The junction and the germline gene differ at one end; a read error may be behind it. The chain uses TRBV4-2 and TRBJ2-3; 11 bases match TRBD2. The germline V gene encodes CDR1 LGHNA and CDR2 YNFKEQ. The CDR3 consists of 16 residues. The CDR3, as DNA: TGTGCCAGCAGCCCTCGAACTAGCGGGAGCACAGATACGCAGTTTTTT. Protein sequence: CASSPRTSGSTDTQFF.